This T cell receptor beta chain is from a study of T and B cells in COVID-19 patients. The ends lost 6 bases at V and 4 bases at J; junction bases unmatched: 17. The CDR3 contains 18 residues. BIOMED2 TRB-A/B primer pools were used in multiplex TRB PCR. TCRdb analysed the multiplex PCR reads with MiXCR anew, one entry per CDR3 protein. The sample contains 4,000 to 5,500 distinct CDR3 sequences, 25% to 30% of which appear only once. Each TRB amplification used about 220-500 ng of genomic DNA from blood. This clonotype was counted between two and nine times. The TCR sequence derives from a human donor with active COVID-19. Specimen: blood. This chain connects TRBV12-3 or TRBV12-4 to TRBJ1-3; 8 bases map to TRBD1. The CDR3 loop is CASRPEQGTGVSGNTIYF. The CDR3 DNA is TGTGCCAGCAGGCCGGAACAGGGGACAGGCGTTTCGGGAAACACCATATATTTT.